The 11 T cell receptor beta chains below all came from one sample that was sequenced in a study of T cell responses to AZD1222 COVID-19 vaccine. This table comes from immunoSEQ multiplex PCR, and its TCRdb copy is limited to in-frame clones, with some not included. The sample consists of about 91,000 clones, 90% to 95% of them appearing once. Source: peripheral blood, taken 28 days after the second AZD1222 dose. All receptors derive from an adult who received the AZD1222 COVID-19 vaccine.

The chain combines TRBV30 with TRBJ2-3, with D perhaps matching TRBD2 (5 bases). CDR1 is GTSNPN, CDR2 SVGIG, per germline (reference sequence). V dropped 4 bases and J dropped 4 bases, with 15 bases sitting between them. This CDR3 contains 14 residues. This CDR3 is CAWTERGRADTQYF. The CDR3 DNA sequence: TGTGCCTGGACAGAACGGGGTCGGGCAGATACGCAGTATTTT.

This clone was observed once. DNA of the CDR3: TGTGCCAGTAGTATAGGAAGGCAGCCAAATGAAAAACTGTTTTTT. Its translation: CASSIGRQPNEKLFF. The chain joins TRBV19 to TRBJ1-4; D gene ambiguous. Germline lookup yields CDR1 LNHDA and CDR2 SQIVND (reference sequence). Trimming pared 1 base from V and 5 bases from J, leaving 11 bases between. The CDR3 is made up of 15 amino acids.

The rearrangement joins TRBV28 to TRBJ2-7; no firm D call. Germline V gene data show CDR1 as MDHEN and CDR2 as SYDVKM. The V end was cut by 6 bases, the J end by 4 bases, with 7 bases between. CDR3 length: 11 residues. The CDR3 loop is CASSSSYEQYF. The CDR3, as DNA: TGTGCCAGCAGCTCCTCGTACGAGCAGTACTTC. Filled out from reference TRBV28 and TRBJ2-7, the complete variable domain reads DVKVTQSSRYLVKRTGEKVFLECVQDMDHENMFWYRQDPGLGLRLIYFSYDVKMKEKGDIPEGYSVSREKKERFSLILESASTNQTSMYLCASSSSYEQYFGPGTRLTVT.

The gene calls are TRBV6-1 and TRBJ2-3; 8 nucleotides line up with TRBD2. Germline V lookup: CDR1 MNHNS, CDR2 SASEGT. Trimming removed 3 bases from V and 0 bases from J; junction bases left unmatched: 8. CDR3 size: 17 residues. CDR3 protein: CASSENFGGGSTDTQYF. The DNA of the CDR3 is TGTGCCAGCAGTGAGAATTTCGGGGGGGGAAGCACAGATACGCAGTATTTT.

J is TRBJ1-4 and V is TRBV6-5; D possibly corresponds to TRBD1 (5 bases). The V end lost 5 bases, the J end lost 1 base, and 11 bases lay between the germline ends. This CDR3 is 15 amino acids long. Germline values: CDR1 MNHEY, CDR2 SVGAGI. CDR3: CASSPQDGTNEKLFF. In nucleotides, the CDR3 is TGTGCCAGCAGTCCACAGGACGGAACTAATGAAAAACTGTTTTTT.

This clone was picked up a small number of times. This chain uses TRBV6-5 with TRBJ1-1, with D possibly matching TRBD1 (5 bases). The CDR3 runs 15 residues. V shed 1 base and J shed 1 base, with 10 bases lying between them. Germline assignment: CDR1 MNHEY and CDR2 SVGAGI. The CDR3 reads CASSYFPTGNTEAFF. CDR3 nucleotides: TGTGCCAGCAGTTACTTCCCCACAGGGAACACTGAAGCTTTCTTT.

The chain employs TRBV2 and TRBJ1-6; D not certain. The CDR3 is 12 amino acids. Germline V lookup: CDR1 SNHLY, CDR2 FYNNEI. V was trimmed by 8 bases and J by 7 bases, leaving 9 bases between them. As DNA, the CDR3 is TGTGCCAGCGTACAGATCAATTCACCCCTCCACTTT. This sequence encodes CASVQINSPLHF.

The rearrangement joins TRBV11-3 to TRBJ2-2; tentatively, D is TRBD2 (6 bases). Germline CDR1 SGHNT, CDR2 YENEEA. Trimming removed 3 bases at V and 0 bases at J, with 11 bases between. The CDR3 is 16 amino acids. DNA of the CDR3: TGTGCCAGCAGCTTCGGAGCGGGTTCGAACACCGGGGAGCTGTTTTTT. It is translated as CASSFGAGSNTGELFF.

The chain combines TRBV12-3 or TRBV12-4 with TRBJ2-2; D is uncertain. Trimming left V 5 bases short and J 4 bases short, with 8 bases between. This CDR3 spans 13 amino acids. The CDR3, as DNA: TGTGCCAGCAGTCGAGACATCACCGGGGAGCTGTTTTTT. This gives the protein CASSRDITGELFF.

The gene calls are TRBV12-3 or TRBV12-4 and TRBJ1-2; D gene ambiguous. Trimming shortened V by 7 bases and J by 5 bases, and 8 bases separated the two germline ends. This CDR3 has 11 amino acids. In DNA form, the CDR3 reads TGTGCCAGCACCATGGGGTATGGCTACACCTTC. This translates into CASTMGYGYTF.

The chain employs TRBV4-2 and TRBJ1-1, with 10 positions matching TRBD1. The germline V gene encodes CDR1 LGHNA and CDR2 YNFKEQ. With V trimmed by 2 bases and J by 6 bases, 3 bases remained unmatched. The CDR3 consists of 14 residues. In DNA form, the CDR3 reads TGTGCCAGCAGCCAACCGACAGGGGGCCCTGAAGCTTTCTTT. Its protein product is CASSQPTGGPEAFF.